This TCR beta chain came from a study of T cell responses to AZD1222 COVID-19 vaccine. Note on this clone: The target antigen is unknown.

The table came from immunoSEQ multiplex PCR; TCRdb's copy has only in-frame clones and leaves some out. The sample records more than 100,000 clones, approximately 90% being singletons. Germline lookup yields CDR1 SGHTA and CDR2 FQGNSA. There are 15 residues in the CDR3. Trimming removed 3 bases at V and 6 bases at J, with 15 bases between. Points from the study as a whole: Once two AZD1222 doses were given, Spike-specific TCR breadth and depth went up.

The starting material was peripheral blood, obtained on day 0 of AZD1222 vaccination. This receptor was identified in an adult in good health. This sequence joins TRBV7-2 and TRBJ1-5; perhaps TRBD1 as D (5 bases). The CDR3 sequence is CASSFGAMGTQPQHF. CDR3 nucleotides: TGTGCCAGCAGCTTTGGGGCGATGGGTACTCAGCCCCAGCATTTT.